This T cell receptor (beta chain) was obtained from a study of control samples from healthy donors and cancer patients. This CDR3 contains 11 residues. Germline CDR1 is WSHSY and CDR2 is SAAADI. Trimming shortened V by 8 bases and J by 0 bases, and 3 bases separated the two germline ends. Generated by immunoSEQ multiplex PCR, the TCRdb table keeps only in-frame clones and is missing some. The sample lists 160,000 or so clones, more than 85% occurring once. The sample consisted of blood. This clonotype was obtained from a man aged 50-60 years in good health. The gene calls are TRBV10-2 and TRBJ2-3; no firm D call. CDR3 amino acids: CASRSTDTQYF. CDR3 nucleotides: TGCGCCAGCCGAAGCACAGATACGCAGTATTTT.